Below, 5 T cell receptor beta chains from the same sample are listed, as sequenced in a study of cytomegalovirus exposure and HLA in healthy donors. Profiled with immunoSEQ multiplex PCR; TCRdb holds only in-frame clones, not every one. The table records about 140,000 clones, roughly 87% of them present only once. Sequencing used PBMCs. The receptors were sampled from a man between 18 and 29 years old in good health and CMV-seropositive.

Concerning this clone itself: Other nucleotide sequences from this sample produce the same CDR3. V usage is TRBV6-1 and J usage is TRBJ2-7, with TRBD1 matching over 7 bases. The J segment lost 0 bases and the V segment lost 0 bases, leaving 2 bases of the junction unmatched. CDR1 is MNHNS and CDR2 is SASEGT in the germline V gene. The CDR3 covers 15 residues. The chain's CDR3 is CASSEAGDSSYEQYF. The CDR3 DNA is TGTGCCAGCAGTGAAGCGGGGGACAGCTCCTACGAGCAGTACTTC.

The chain links TRBV19 to TRBJ2-2; 7 bases are a match to TRBD2. This CDR3 has 17 residues. V was clipped by 10 bases and J by 4 bases; unmatched bases: 18. CDR1 is LNHDA and CDR2 is SQIVND in the germline V gene (reference sequence). CDR3 in amino acids: CAMPRGKTPSGTGELFF. In DNA form, the CDR3 reads TGTGCCATGCCTCGCGGCAAAACGCCTAGCGGCACCGGGGAGCTGTTTTTT. The whole variable domain, remainder taken from reference TRBV19 and TRBJ2-2, is DGGITQSPKYLFRKEGQNVTLSCEQNLNHDAMYWYRQDPGQGLRLIYYSQIVNDFQKGDIAEGYSVSREKKESFPLTVTSAQKNPTAFYLCAMPRGKTPSGTGELFFGEGSRLTVL.

The chain recombines TRBV5-1 with TRBJ2-5, with TRBD2 matching 14 bases. This CDR3 has 18 amino acids. The germline V gene encodes CDR1 SGHRS and CDR2 YFSETQ. The V and J ends lost 4 bases and 2 bases, in that order; junction bases with no gene match: 10. CDR3 sequence: CASSTGTSGRGPQETQYF. In DNA, the CDR3 is TGCGCCAGCAGCACCGGGACTAGCGGGAGAGGGCCTCAAGAGACCCAGTACTTC.

The genes are TRBV6-1 and TRBJ1-3; D not resolved. V was cut by 8 bases and J by 0 bases, with 8 bases left in between. The germline V gene encodes CDR1 MNHNS and CDR2 SASEGT. This CDR3 contains 13 residues. This CDR3 reads CASSTRSGNTIYF. In nucleotides, the CDR3 is TGTGCCAGCTCAACTCGCTCTGGAAACACCATATATTTT.

The rearrangement joins TRBV5-4 to TRBJ2-5; a weak D match, TRBD1 (6 bases). The V and J ends lost 7 bases and 3 bases respectively, with 16 bases between them. This CDR3 comprises 14 residues. CDR1 is SGHNT and CDR2 is YYREEE in the germline V gene (reference sequence). CDR3 loop: CASGGSGTKETQYF. As DNA, the CDR3 is TGTGCCAGCGGAGGATCGGGGACAAAAGAGACCCAGTACTTC.